This T cell receptor beta chain was captured in a study of technical replicates of blood from a handful of donors. Sequencing used immunoSEQ multiplex PCR; TCRdb keeps in-frame clones, though not all of them. This sample yields 65,000 to 85,000 clones, of which roughly 96% are seen a single time; roughly 0.35% belongs to the top ten. V was trimmed by 4 bases and J by 2 bases, leaving 14 bases between them. From germline, CDR1 is MNHEY and CDR2 SVGAGI. The CDR3 extends over 15 amino acids. Sequenced sample: T cells isolated from PBMCs. The rearrangement links TRBV6-5 to TRBJ1-1, with a possible D match to TRBD1 (6 bases). This sequence originates from a human donor in good health. The DNA for the CDR3 is TGTGCCAGCAGTTCCAAGACAGGTTACAACACTGAAGCTTTCTTT. This encodes CASSSKTGYNTEAFF.